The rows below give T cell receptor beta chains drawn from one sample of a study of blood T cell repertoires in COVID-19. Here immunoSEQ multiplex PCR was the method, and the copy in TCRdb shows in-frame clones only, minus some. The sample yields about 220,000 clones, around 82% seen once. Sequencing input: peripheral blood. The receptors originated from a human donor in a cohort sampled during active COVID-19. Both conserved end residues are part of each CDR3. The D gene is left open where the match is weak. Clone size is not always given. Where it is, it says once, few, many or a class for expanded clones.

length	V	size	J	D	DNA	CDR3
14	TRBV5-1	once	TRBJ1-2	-	TGCGCCAGCACGGAAGGAGGGATAGGGTATGGCTACACCTTC	CASTEGGIGYGYTF
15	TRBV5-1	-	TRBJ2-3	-	TGCGCCAGCAGCTTGGCAGGTATTAGAACAGATACGCAGTATTTT	CASSLAGIRTDTQYF
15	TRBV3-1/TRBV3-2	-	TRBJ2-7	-	TGTGCCAGCAGCCAAAGACTGGGGCGGTCCTACGAGCAGTACTTC	CASSQRLGRSYEQYF
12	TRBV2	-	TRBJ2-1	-	TGTGCCAGCAGTTACCAGGGGGGTGAGCAGTTCTTC	CASSYQGGEQFF
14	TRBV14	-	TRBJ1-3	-	TGTGCCAGCAGCCCCTACTACTCTGGAAACACCATATATTTT	CASSPYYSGNTIYF
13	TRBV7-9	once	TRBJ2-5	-	TGTGCCAGCAGCTTGGACAGAGGAGAGACCCAGTACTTC	CASSLDRGETQYF
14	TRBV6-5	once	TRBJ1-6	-	TGTGCCAGCACCCTGGAGGGGAGTAATTCACCCCTCCACTTT	CASTLEGSNSPLHF
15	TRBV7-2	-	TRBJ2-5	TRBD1	TGTGCCAGCAGTTACGACAGGGGGTTTGGGGAGACCCAGTACTTC	CASSYDRGFGETQYF
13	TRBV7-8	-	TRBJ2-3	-	TGTGCCAGCAGCTCCCCCGGCACAGATACGCAGTATTTT	CASSSPGTDTQYF
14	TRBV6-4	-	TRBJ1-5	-	TGTGCCAGCAGCGCCGAACCGGGCAATCAGCCCCAGCATTTT	CASSAEPGNQPQHF
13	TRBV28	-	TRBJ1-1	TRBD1	TGTGCCAGCAGGCCCATGGTACAGGGGGAAGCTTTCTTT	CASRPMVQGEAFF
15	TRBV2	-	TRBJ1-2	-	TGTGCCAGCAGTCGAGGGCCCGGGATAAACTATGGCTACACCTTC	CASSRGPGINYGYTF
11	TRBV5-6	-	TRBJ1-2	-	TGTGCCAGCAGCTTCAAACAGCTTCGCACCTTC	CASSFKQLRTF
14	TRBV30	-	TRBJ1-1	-	TGTGCCTGGAGTGTTTTTGACAGATACACTGAAGCTTTCTTT	CAWSVFDRYTEAFF